The 18 T cell receptor beta chains below were found in one sample sequenced in a study of T cell clonotyping in hematopoietic cell transplantation. Produced via immunoSEQ multiplex PCR; TCRdb's table is partial and in-frame only. This table has about 4,800 clones, around 17% appearing once. The material sequenced was PBMCs, taken 180 days after allogeneic stem cell transplant. The source is a young adult male patient who had an allogeneic stem cell transplant, so the T cells may come from the graft donor. Some clones in this sample may be carry-over from other donors' samples.

Only a few counts were recorded for this clone. This chain uses TRBV28 with TRBJ1-5; 9 nucleotides agree with TRBD1. The ends lost 7 bases at V and 7 bases at J; junction bases unmatched: 8. The CDR3 sequence is 14 residues long. Germline V CDR1 and CDR2: MDHEN, SYDVKM. The CDR3 DNA reads as TGTGCCAGCAACGGACAGGGGTTGGAACAGCCCCAGCATTTT. The encoded protein is CASNGQGLEQPQHF.

This chain connects TRBV30 to TRBJ2-1, with TRBD2 identical over 12 bases. Germline V CDR1 and CDR2: GTSNPN, SVGIG (reference sequence). CDR3 length equals 15 residues. V was clipped by 0 bases and J by 4 bases; unmatched bases: 1. The CDR3 loop is CAWSVLAGGYNEQFF. The CDR3 nucleotides read TGTGCCTGGAGTGTACTAGCGGGGGGTTACAATGAGCAGTTCTTC.

The chain uses TRBV30 and TRBJ1-2; D might be TRBD1 (5 bases). Looked up from germline, CDR1 is GTSNPN and CDR2 is SVGIG (reference sequence). This CDR3 is built from 13 residues. V was shortened by 5 bases and J by 4 bases, with 14 bases between the two germline ends. CDR3 sequence reads: CAWLVGDPYGYTF. The CDR3 coding sequence is TGTGCCTGGTTAGTCGGGGACCCCTATGGCTACACCTTC.

This clone is categorized as medium-sized. The genes are TRBV9 and TRBJ2-5; 11 bases align to TRBD2. Trimming took 3 bases from V and 2 from J; bases not matched to a gene: 6. The CDR3 has 16 residues. Germline assignment: CDR1 SGDLS and CDR2 YYNGEE. The CDR3 region has the DNA TGTGCCAGCAGCGATCGGACTAGCGGGCCACAAGAGACCCAGTACTTC. Protein sequence: CASSDRTSGPQETQYF.

The chain carries TRBV30 and TRBJ1-2; 7 bases fit TRBD1. The germline gives CDR1 GTSNPN, CDR2 SVGIG (reference sequence). V lost 7 bases and J lost 7; bases outside the gene matches: 9. The CDR3 has 12 amino acids. The CDR3 sequence: CAFVQGSGGYTF. The CDR3 coding sequence is TGTGCCTTTGTACAGGGGTCCGGTGGCTACACCTTC.

In this sample, this clone turned up a few times. This rearrangement joins TRBV30 to TRBJ1-1; no clear D. This CDR3 spans 13 amino acids. Germline V gene sequence: CDR1 GTSNPN, CDR2 SVGIG (reference sequence). The germline V and J ends were trimmed by 5 bases and 3 bases, with 13 bases remaining between them. The CDR3 sequence: CAWAPGGYTEAFF. The CDR3 region has the DNA TGTGCCTGGGCCCCAGGAGGATACACTGAAGCTTTCTTT.

This clone is categorized as medium-sized. The J gene is TRBJ1-1, the V gene TRBV30; D gene unclear. The CDR3 sequence is 10 residues long. Germline V gene lookup returns CDR1 GTSNPN and CDR2 SVGIG (reference sequence). V lost 5 bases to trimming and J lost 4 bases, with 5 bases between them. The CDR3 loop reads CAWGFTEAFF. In DNA, the CDR3 is TGTGCCTGGGGGTTCACTGAAGCTTTCTTT.

This chain joins TRBV19 and TRBJ2-1; 8 positions match TRBD2. Germline loops: CDR1 LNHDA, CDR2 SQIVND (reference sequence). Trimming cost V 3 bases and J 2 bases; bases outside gene matches: 3. The CDR3 runs 15 residues. The CDR3 region is CASSISSGAYNEQFF. For the CDR3, the DNA is TGTGCCAGTAGTATTAGTAGCGGGGCCTACAATGAGCAGTTCTTC.

The rearrangement joins TRBV30 to TRBJ1-2, with D tentatively TRBD1 (5 bases). CDR3 length: 12 amino acids. CDR1 is GTSNPN, CDR2 SVGIG, per germline (reference sequence). With 5 bases removed from V and 5 bases from J, the gap between germline ends came to 12 bases. CDR3 sequence: CAWEGLAYGYTF. In nucleotides, the CDR3 is TGTGCCTGGGAGGGACTAGCGTATGGCTACACCTTC.

In its sample, this clone was seen a few times. V is TRBV4-2 and J is TRBJ2-7; 8 positions agree with TRBD2. Germline V lookup: CDR1 LGHNA, CDR2 YNFKEQ. Trimming at V came to 0 bases and at J to 3 bases, leaving 7 bases not matched to a gene. CDR3 size: 16 residues. CDR3 DNA: TGTGCCAGCAGCCAAGAACAGGCGGGGACTAGCTACGAGCAGTACTTC. It is translated as CASSQEQAGTSYEQYF.

This sequence joins TRBV30 and TRBJ1-6; possibly TRBD1 for D (6 bases). V dropped 0 bases and J dropped 8 bases, with 8 bases sitting between them. CDR1 GTSNPN and CDR2 SVGIG come from the germline V gene (reference sequence). The CDR3 consists of 13 residues. CDR3 nucleotides: TGTGCCTGGAGTGTACAGGGATATTCACCCCTCCACTTT. Amino acid sequence: CAWSVQGYSPLHF.

This clone was counted only a few times. The chain couples TRBV30 to TRBJ1-1; D is unclear. The germline V gene has CDR1 GTSNPN and CDR2 SVGIG (reference sequence). CDR3 size: 11 residues. The V end was cut by 2 bases, the J end by 6 bases, with 7 bases between. CDR3 nucleotides: TGTGCCTGGAGTAGGATCTCTGAAGCTTTCTTT. Its translation is CAWSRISEAFF.

This clone was counted between two and nine times. V is TRBV6-5 and J is TRBJ1-2; TRBD1 agrees at 7 bases. Germline trimming cut 5 bases from V and 4 bases from J; bases unmatched to any gene: 7. Germline assignment: CDR1 MNHEY and CDR2 SVGAGI. The CDR3 runs to 14 residues. The CDR3 region has the DNA TGTGCCAGCAGTATAGCAAGGGGGCCCTATGGCTACACCTTC. Protein sequence: CASSIARGPYGYTF.

The sample holds a few counts of this clone. The CDR3 bases are TGTGCCAGCAGCTTACAAATAGAAGAGACCCAGTACTTC. It is translated as CASSLQIEETQYF. The rearrangement joins TRBV7-9 to TRBJ2-5; D remains ambiguous. V was cut by 2 bases and J by 3 bases, with 7 bases left in between. There are 13 residues in the CDR3. Germline CDR1 SEHNR, CDR2 FQNEAQ (reference sequence).

On this clone: A read error may produce the germline difference seen at one junction end. This chain connects TRBV7-9 to TRBJ2-7; D is uncertain. Germline CDR1 reads SEHNR; CDR2 reads FQNEAQ (reference sequence). The CDR3 runs 11 residues. The DNA of the CDR3 is TGTGCCAGCAGCTTCTCCAACGAGCAGTACTTC. Its protein is CASSFSNEQYF.

The chain links TRBV30 to TRBJ2-7, with D maybe TRBD2 (5 bases). This CDR3 is built from 14 residues. Looked up from germline, CDR1 is GTSNPN and CDR2 is SVGIG (reference sequence). Trimming removed 3 bases at V and 0 bases at J, with 12 bases between. The DNA for the CDR3 is TGTGCCTGGAGGGACCTGGGGAGCTCCTACGAGCAGTACTTC. Translated, it gives CAWRDLGSSYEQYF.

This chain joins TRBV30 and TRBJ1-5; a weak D match, TRBD1 (5 bases). Per germline, CDR1 GTSNPN and CDR2 SVGIG (reference sequence). V lost 7 bases and J 1 base, leaving 11 bases between the germline ends. The CDR3 length is 13 residues. CDR3 DNA sequence: TGTGCCTCAGCAGGGCAAAGCAATCAGCCCCAGCATTTT. Protein sequence: CASAGQSNQPQHF.

The chain links TRBV30 to TRBJ2-5, with D possibly matching TRBD2 (5 bases). The CDR3 loop spans 12 amino acids. Trimming pared 2 bases from V and 7 bases from J, leaving 11 bases between. From germline, CDR1 is GTSNPN and CDR2 SVGIG (reference sequence). CDR3 sequence reads: CAWSPPSGTQYF. CDR3 bases: TGTGCCTGGAGTCCCCCAAGCGGGACCCAGTACTTC.